The TCR beta chain described here comes from a study of blood T cell repertoires in COVID-19. About the research overall: Donors in the United States, Italy and Spain gave samples during acute or convalescent COVID-19. Nucleic acid was either cDNA or gDNA, and it came from T cells, B-cell-depleted T cells, or PBMCs.

Study processing details: It was from reference gene primer amplification that nucleated cell counts were estimated. Data came from immunoSEQ multiplex PCR; TCRdb stores just in-frame clones and leaves some out. Clone size and the V and J calls come from that table; the DNA yielded D and trimming. The table includes about 220,000 clones, around 80% detected once. The CDR3 covers 15 residues. Germline-derived CDR1 and CDR2 are GTSNPN and SVGIG (reference sequence). After removal of 2 bases from V and 6 bases from J, the junction contained 11 bases not matched to a gene. V usage is TRBV30 and J usage is TRBJ2-7; the match to TRBD2 covers 9 bases. This receptor was obtained from a woman aged 60-75 years who had recovered from COVID-19. What was sequenced was peripheral blood. CDR3 amino acids: CAWSLGGGARGEQYF. As DNA, the CDR3 is TGTGCCTGGAGTCTTGGCGGGGGGGCTCGAGGCGAGCAGTACTTC.